The clone carrying this TCR beta chain was picked up many times. The entry originates in a study of T-cell reconstitution after alpha-beta-depleted transplantation in children. Unique molecular identifiers were incorporated into the prepared TCRbeta library. TCRdb used MiXCR to reprocess the PCR reads, holding one entry per CDR3 protein. The sample shows approximately 590,000 distinct CDR3 sequences, more than 9% of them seen only once. The germline gives CDR1 SGHKS, CDR2 YYEKEE (reference sequence). The CDR3 has 14 residues. The V and J ends lost 1 base and 6 bases respectively, with 12 bases between them.

The chain carries TRBV5-5 and TRBJ2-3; D may be TRBD1 or TRBD2 (5 bases each). This TCR came from a human donor who donated a stem cell graft to a child with acute myeloid leukemia. The sample in question was PBMCs from the stem cell graft donor, obtained from the stem cell graft. The CDR3 DNA reads TGTGCCAGCAGCTTGTGGGTTGAGGGGGATACGCAGTATTTT. Translation: CASSLWVEGDTQYF.